This entry lists 28 T cell receptor beta chains sequenced from one sample in a study of glioma-infiltrating T cells. Amplification of TCR alpha and beta CDR3 regions from RNA used iRepertoire nested multiplex PCR. TCRdb ran MiXCR on the multiplex PCR reads and lists one entry per CDR3 protein. Here the sample spans 150,000 to 200,000 distinct CDR3 sequences, over 40% being singletons. Material: glioma tissue, nonneoplastic brain tissue, or PBMCs (not recorded which). The receptors originated from a human donor with low-grade glioma or glioblastoma, undergoing nonglioma brain surgery, or in good health (not recorded which).

Comment on this clonotype: A single base separates this from a much larger clone, so it may be a read error. V is TRBV7-2 and J is TRBJ2-7; D gene unclear. Germline V gene data show CDR1 as SGHTA and CDR2 as FQGNSA. Trimming pared 5 bases from V and 3 bases from J, leaving 14 bases between. The CDR3 covers 14 residues. The DNA for the CDR3 is TGTGCCAGCAGCCAAGGAAACAGAAACTACGAGCAGTACTTC. Its translation: CASSQGNRNYEQYF. Together with reference TRBV7-2 and TRBJ2-7, the CDR3 gives the full variable domain: GAGVSQSPSNKVTEKGKDVELRCDPISGHTALYWYRQSLGQGLEFLIYFQGNSAPDKSGLPSDRFSAERTGGSVSTLTIQRTQQEDSAVYLCASSQGNRNYEQYFGPGTRLTVT.

This clonotype was seen just once. With a much larger clone just one base away, this may be a read error. V usage is TRBV7-2 and J usage is TRBJ1-2; D is ambiguous. The CDR3 totals 14 residues. The germline V gene has CDR1 SGHTA and CDR2 FQGNSA. The CDR3 region has the DNA TGTGCCAGCAGCTTAGAGACACAGTACTATGGCTACAGCTTC. It translates to CASSLETQYYGYSF.

This clonotype was observed at least ten times. The V call is TRBV20-1, the J call TRBJ2-1; D call uncertain. This CDR3 region has 11 residues. The germline V gene encodes CDR1 DFQATT and CDR2 SNEGSKA (reference sequence). Trimming cost V 4 bases and J 5 bases, with 6 bases left between them. CDR3 region: CSAIRNNEQFF. CDR3 DNA: TGCAGTGCTATCCGGAACAATGAGCAGTTCTTC.

This clonotype showed up just a few times. CDR3 sequence reads: CASSTQVADQETQYF. DNA for the CDR3: TGCGCCAGCAGTACTCAGGTGGCAGATCAAGAGACCCAGTACTTC. V and J are TRBV5-1 and TRBJ2-5; no definite D call. Trimming cost V 5 bases and J 2 bases, with 16 bases left between them. This CDR3 has 15 amino acids. From germline, CDR1 is SGHRS and CDR2 YFSETQ.

The rearrangement joins TRBV9 to TRBJ2-1, with 11 bases aligning to TRBD2. V shed 4 bases, J shed 12 bases, and the junction held 9 bases outside the gene matches. CDR1 is SGDLS, CDR2 YYNGEE, per germline. The CDR3 runs to 14 residues. The CDR3 nucleotides are TGTGCCAGCAGCTTAGGAACTAGCGGGAGTTTGCAGTTCTTC. Protein sequence: CASSLGTSGSLQFF.

For the CDR3, the DNA is TGCAGCGTTGGAATGCGGGACAGGGGGACCGGGGAGCTGTTTTTT. This gives the protein CSVGMRDRGTGELFF. The rearrangement uses TRBV29-1 and TRBJ2-2; TRBD1 aligns across 11 bases. The CDR3 extends over 15 amino acids. J was trimmed by 5 bases and V by 4 bases; bases with no gene match: 6. Germline CDR1 SQVTM, CDR2 ANQGSEA.

J is TRBJ1-2 and V is TRBV20-1; TRBD1 is a possible D gene (6 bases). Trimming shortened V by 0 bases and J by 7 bases, and 12 bases separated the two germline ends. Germline assignment: CDR1 DFQATT and CDR2 SNEGSKA (reference sequence). The CDR3 loop spans 13 amino acids. CDR3 sequence: CSAREGGTGGYTF. Written as DNA, the CDR3 is TGCAGTGCTAGAGAAGGGGGGACGGGTGGCTACACCTTC.

The chain recombines TRBV5-4 with TRBJ2-3, with TRBD2 identical over 11 bases. The germline gives CDR1 SGHNT, CDR2 YYREEE (reference sequence). J lost 5 bases, V lost 2 bases, and 10 bases had no gene match. The CDR3 contains 17 residues. CDR3 in DNA: TGTGCCAGCAGCTTAGCGCCAGATCTAGCGGGAGGAGATACGCAGTATTTT. Encoded protein: CASSLAPDLAGGDTQYF.

This clonotype appeared a few times. CDR3 coding DNA: TGTGCCAGCAGCTTAGACGAGTTTAAGCAGTTCTTC. It is translated as CASSLDEFKQFF. The V call is TRBV7-8, the J call TRBJ2-1; D unresolved. V was clipped by 1 base and J by 11 bases, with 9 bases between them. Germline V gene sequence: CDR1 SGHVS, CDR2 FQNEAQ. This CDR3 comprises 12 residues. The complete variable domain, with remaining parts taken from reference TRBV7-8 and TRBJ2-1, reads GAGVSQSPRYKVAKRGQDVALRCDPISGHVSLFWYQQALGQGPEFLTYFQNEAQLDKSGLPSDRFFAERPEGSVSTLKIQRTQQEDSAVYLCASSLDEFKQFFGPGTRLTVL.

There are many counts of this clonotype. V gene TRBV2 combines with J gene TRBJ1-1; 8 bases match TRBD1. The junction had 2 bases not matched to a gene; V was cut back by 3 bases and J by 5 bases. There are 13 residues in the CDR3. Germline CDR1 SNHLY, CDR2 FYNNEI. CDR3 residues: CASSEDRVTEAFF. CDR3 DNA: TGTGCCAGCAGTGAGGACAGGGTTACTGAAGCTTTCTTT.

The CDR3 DNA is TGTGCCAGCAGTACCGGGACAGGGATAGAGCAGTACTTC. As protein: CASSTGTGIEQYF. V is TRBV27 and J is TRBJ2-7, with 9 positions matching TRBD1. Germline V gives CDR1 MNHEY, CDR2 SMNVEV (reference sequence). With V trimmed by 5 bases and J by 7 bases, 6 bases remained unmatched. The length of the CDR3 is 13 residues.

This chain connects TRBV3-1 to TRBJ2-1; D possibly matches TRBD1 or TRBD2 (5 bases each). This CDR3 region has 22 residues. Trimming took 1 base from V and 7 from J, leaving 35 bases between them. The germline V gene encodes CDR1 LGHDT and CDR2 YNNKEL (reference sequence). CDR3 DNA: TGTGCCAGCAGCCAAGGTTGGAGACAGTTAGGTCTTAGAGGTTTAGGGAGAAATGAGCAGTTCTTC. This gives the protein CASSQGWRQLGLRGLGRNEQFF.

There are many counts of this clonotype. The genes are TRBV6-1 and TRBJ2-4; D is possibly TRBD1 or TRBD2 (5 bases each). The germline V gene has CDR1 MNHNS and CDR2 SASEGT. V was shortened by 6 bases and J by 5 bases, with 23 bases between the two germline ends. The CDR3 covers 17 residues. The DNA of the CDR3 is TGTGCCAGCAGACCGTTTACACAGGCGCGAGGGGAAAACATTCAGTACTTC. The encoded protein is CASRPFTQARGENIQYF.

In this sample, this clonotype turned up many times. The V call is TRBV7-3, the J call TRBJ1-5; 10 bases are a match to TRBD1. Germline values: CDR1 SGHTA, CDR2 FQGTGA. J gave up 8 bases and V 2 bases, and 0 bases lay outside the gene matches. The CDR3 totals 13 residues. CDR3 nucleotide sequence: TGTGCCAGCAGCTTAGGGACAGGGGAGCCCCAGCATTTT. Protein product: CASSLGTGEPQHF.

Comment on this clonotype: The junction departs from germline at one end; a sequencing error may be responsible. V is TRBV24-1 and J is TRBJ1-5; no clear D. Germline assignment: CDR1 KGHDR and CDR2 SFDVKD. This CDR3 region has 12 residues. This CDR3 reads CATSIGSQHQHF. CDR3 nucleotide sequence: TGTGCCACCAGTATCGGGAGCCAGCACCAGCATTTT.

Notes on this clonotype: A read error may produce the germline difference seen at one junction end. The rearrangement uses TRBV14 and TRBJ2-7; D is perhaps TRBD2 (6 bases). The CDR3 totals 13 residues. Germline CDR1 SGHDN, CDR2 FVKESK. CDR3: CASSRTTTYDQYF. CDR3 DNA: TGTGCCAGCAGTCGGACTACTACCTACGACCAGTACTTC.

The chain is built from TRBV20-1 and TRBJ1-5; weak D call: TRBD1 (5 bases). Trimming stripped 6 bases from V and 7 bases from J, with 16 bases between. The CDR3 is made up of 13 amino acids. Germline V CDR1 and CDR2: DFQATT, SNEGSKA (reference sequence). The CDR3 DNA reads TGCAGTGCGGGACGGGCGTCGGGACAGCCCCAGCATTTT. Its translation: CSAGRASGQPQHF.

This clonotype was seen ten or more times. The chain employs TRBV3-1 and TRBJ1-1; 7 nucleotides line up with TRBD1. Germline V lookup: CDR1 LGHDT, CDR2 YNNKEL (reference sequence). The CDR3 covers 15 residues. The J segment lost 3 bases and the V segment lost 5 bases, leaving 9 bases of the junction unmatched. CDR3 nucleotides: TGTGCCAGCAGCAATAGACAGGGCGGAGACACTGAAGCTTTCTTT. Protein product: CASSNRQGGDTEAFF. Variable domain in full (rest from reference TRBV3-1 and TRBJ1-1): DTAVSQTPKYLVTQMGNDKSIKCEQNLGHDTMYWYKQDSKKFLKIMFSYNNKELIINETVPNRFSPKSPDKAHLNLHINSLELGDSAVYFCASSNRQGGDTEAFFGQGTRLTVV.

Comment on this clonotype: A read error may explain this, as a much larger clone is one base away. This chain uses TRBV27 with TRBJ2-7; maybe TRBD1 (6 bases). CDR3 length equals 16 residues. Trimming pared 9 bases from V and 5 bases from J, leaving 26 bases between. Per germline, CDR1 MNHEY and CDR2 SMNVEV (reference sequence). The CDR3 DNA reads as TGTGCCAGTTCTCTGGGGGCCCCGAGAACAGGTGACGAGCAGTACTTC. Amino acid sequence: CASSLGAPRTGDEQYF.

There are many counts of this clonotype. The chain carries TRBV20-1 and TRBJ2-6; no reliable D call. This CDR3 comprises 16 residues. Trimming stripped 4 bases from V and 0 bases from J, with 13 bases between. Germline CDR1 reads DFQATT; CDR2 reads SNEGSKA (reference sequence). CDR3 DNA: TGCAGTGCTAAGACGCAGACCAGCTCTGGGGCCAACGTCCTGACTTTC. Translated, it gives CSAKTQTSSGANVLTF.

The rearrangement uses TRBV6-2 or TRBV6-3 and TRBJ2-4; D is uncertain. Germline V gives CDR1 MNHEY, CDR2 SVGEGT. The V end was cut by 7 bases, the J end by 6 bases, with 16 bases between. This CDR3 comprises 14 residues. Written as DNA, the CDR3 is TGTGCCAGCATAGGAAGATCACCTTTAAACATTCAGTACTTC. It codes for CASIGRSPLNIQYF.

The sample holds a few counts of this clonotype. The genes are TRBV7-8 and TRBJ1-1; 7 nucleotides match TRBD1. V was pared by 5 bases and J by 2 bases, with 11 bases of the junction left unmatched. The germline CDR1 and CDR2 sequences are SGHVS and FQNEAQ. The CDR3 consists of 16 residues. CDR3 residues: CASSLGRGLVNTEAFF. CDR3 DNA sequence: TGTGCCAGCAGCCTGGGGAGGGGGCTGGTAAACACTGAAGCTTTCTTT.

This clonotype turned up a few times. The chain links TRBV12-3 or TRBV12-4 to TRBJ1-2; possibly TRBD1 for D (5 bases). The CDR3 spans 13 residues. V was cut by 5 bases and J by 4 bases, with 11 bases left in between. The CDR3 region is CASSQDTSYGYTF. CDR3 bases: TGTGCCAGCAGTCAGGACACCTCCTATGGCTACACCTTC.

This clonotype was detected many times. The chain links TRBV6-6 to TRBJ1-1; D remains unclear. Trimming removed 0 bases from V and 1 base from J, with 6 bases in between. Per the germline V gene, CDR1 is MNHNY and CDR2 is SVGAGI (reference sequence). The CDR3 contains 14 residues. The CDR3 reads CASSYSTENTEAFF. The CDR3, as DNA: TGTGCCAGCAGTTACTCAACAGAGAACACTGAAGCTTTCTTT.

Comment on this clonotype: This may arise from a read error, as a much more abundant clone is one base away. Written as DNA, the CDR3 is TGTGCCAGCAGTCCGCCGGGGGATCGTAGCATTAAGTACTTC. This gives the protein CASSPPGDRSIKYF. This chain uses TRBV7-2 with TRBJ2-4; the D gene is possibly TRBD2 (6 bases). The germline CDR1 and CDR2 sequences are SGHTA and FQGNSA. This CDR3 spans 14 amino acids.

This clonotype came up many times. The CDR3 loop is CASRPPGLAPNEQFF. The CDR3, as DNA: TGTGCCAGCAGGCCCCCGGGACTAGCCCCCAATGAGCAGTTCTTC. The rearrangement uses TRBV6-1 and TRBJ2-1; 9 bases match TRBD2. Trimming took 6 bases from V and 6 from J; bases not matched to a gene: 9. CDR1 is MNHNS, CDR2 SASEGT, per germline. This CDR3 is built from 15 residues.

This clonotype was seen more than once but under ten times. The gene calls are TRBV5-4 and TRBJ2-7, with 8 bases that match TRBD1. Germline-derived CDR1 and CDR2 are SGHNT and YYREEE (reference sequence). Losses at the gene ends were 4 bases for V and 6 bases for J; bases not matched to a gene: 3. The CDR3 length is 12 residues. The CDR3 spells CASSIDRGEQYF. The CDR3 coding sequence is TGTGCCAGCAGCATTGACAGGGGCGAGCAGTACTTC. Combining the CDR3 with reference TRBV5-4 and TRBJ2-7 gives the whole variable domain ETGVTQSPTHLIKTRGQQVTLRCSSQSGHNTVSWYQQALGQGPQFIFQYYREEENGRGNFPPRFSGLQFPNYSSELNVNALELDDSALYLCASSIDRGEQYFGPGTRLTVT.

This clonotype was seen a handful of times. This rearrangement joins TRBV7-2 to TRBJ2-1; D gene uncertain. This CDR3 comprises 13 residues. Per the germline V gene, CDR1 is SGHTA and CDR2 is FQGNSA. V lost 1 base and J lost 10, with 11 bases in between. The CDR3 loop reads CASSLESKREQFF. In DNA form, the CDR3 reads TGTGCCAGCAGCTTAGAGTCGAAACGCGAGCAGTTCTTC.